Listed below are T cell receptor beta chains from one sample, sequenced in a study of PD-1 blockade in classical Hodgkin lymphoma. Clones were sequenced by immunoSEQ multiplex PCR, and TCRdb holds only the in-frame ones, with some missing. This repertoire shows 9,500 to 15,000 clones, 65% to 85% found once; its top ten account for around 1.6%. The material sequenced was CD4+ T cells from blood, taken at baseline. The receptors derive from a human donor with classical Hodgkin lymphoma. The CDR3 runs from the conserved cysteine through the conserved F or W. D genes are given only for firm matches. Clone sizes are given selectively: once, few, many, or a class where the clone is expanded.

CDR3nt: TGTGCCAGCAGTCCCCCTTCGGGACAGGGAACTGAAGCTTTCTTT
CDR3aa: CASSPPSGQGTEAFF
d_gene: TRBD1
v_gene: TRBV28
abundance: few
j_gene: TRBJ1-1

CDR3nt: TGTGCCAGCAGCAAACTCGGACAGGTTTATTCACCCCTCCACTTT
CDR3aa: CASSKLGQVYSPLHF
d_gene: TRBD1
v_gene: TRBV11-2
abundance: -
j_gene: TRBJ1-6

CDR3nt: TGTGCCAGCAGCCAAGGCCAGGGGGTCCCCGGGGAGCTGTTTTTT
CDR3aa: CASSQGQGVPGELFF
d_gene: TRBD1
v_gene: TRBV4-2
abundance: -
j_gene: TRBJ2-2

CDR3nt: TGTGCCAGCAGTTACCTACGGACTGAAGCTTTCTTC
CDR3aa: CASSYLRTEAFF
d_gene: -
v_gene: TRBV6-6
abundance: -
j_gene: TRBJ1-1

CDR3nt: TGTGCCAGCAGCCAAGACACACCGGGACTGGGGTCCAGAGATACGCAGTATTTT
CDR3aa: CASSQDTPGLGSRDTQYF
d_gene: -
v_gene: TRBV4-2
abundance: once
j_gene: TRBJ2-3

CDR3nt: TGTGCCAGCAGTTACTCGAGAGTGTATGGAAACACCATATATTTT
CDR3aa: CASSYSRVYGNTIYF
d_gene: -
v_gene: TRBV6-6
abundance: -
j_gene: TRBJ1-3

CDR3nt: TGTGCCAGCAGCACATTCCCGGGGTACCGCGAGCAGTACTTC
CDR3aa: CASSTFPGYREQYF
d_gene: -
v_gene: TRBV6-5
abundance: once
j_gene: TRBJ2-7

CDR3nt: TGTGCCAGCTACCGTCCAGGGATCCCTGAAGCTTTCTTT
CDR3aa: CASYRPGIPEAFF
d_gene: -
v_gene: TRBV19
abundance: -
j_gene: TRBJ1-1

CDR3nt: TGTGCCTGGAGTAGGGAACGGGCGGCTTTCTTT
CDR3aa: CAWSRERAAFF
d_gene: -
v_gene: TRBV30
abundance: -
j_gene: TRBJ1-1

CDR3nt: TGTGCCAGCAGCCAACGGCGGGGAGGAACGGGGGCTTTCTTT
CDR3aa: CASSQRRGGTGAFF
d_gene: -
v_gene: TRBV7-8
abundance: once
j_gene: TRBJ1-1

CDR3nt: TGTGCCAGCAGCCCAGACAGGGTCTCCTACGAGCAGTACTTC
CDR3aa: CASSPDRVSYEQYF
d_gene: TRBD1
v_gene: TRBV7-2
abundance: -
j_gene: TRBJ2-7

CDR3nt: TGTGCCAGCGCGACTAGCGGGAGATACAATGAGCAGTTCTTC
CDR3aa: CASATSGRYNEQFF
d_gene: TRBD2
v_gene: TRBV6-1
abundance: once
j_gene: TRBJ2-1